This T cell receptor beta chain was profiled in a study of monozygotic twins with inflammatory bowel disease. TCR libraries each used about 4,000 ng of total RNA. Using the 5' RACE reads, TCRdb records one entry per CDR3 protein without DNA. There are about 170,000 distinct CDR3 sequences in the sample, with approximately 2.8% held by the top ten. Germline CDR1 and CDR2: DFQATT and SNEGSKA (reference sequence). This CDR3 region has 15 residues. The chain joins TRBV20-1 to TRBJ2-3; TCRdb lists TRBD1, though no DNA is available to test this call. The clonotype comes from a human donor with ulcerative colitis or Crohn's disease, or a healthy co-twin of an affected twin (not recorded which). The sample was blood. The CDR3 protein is CSARPAGRGTDTQYF.